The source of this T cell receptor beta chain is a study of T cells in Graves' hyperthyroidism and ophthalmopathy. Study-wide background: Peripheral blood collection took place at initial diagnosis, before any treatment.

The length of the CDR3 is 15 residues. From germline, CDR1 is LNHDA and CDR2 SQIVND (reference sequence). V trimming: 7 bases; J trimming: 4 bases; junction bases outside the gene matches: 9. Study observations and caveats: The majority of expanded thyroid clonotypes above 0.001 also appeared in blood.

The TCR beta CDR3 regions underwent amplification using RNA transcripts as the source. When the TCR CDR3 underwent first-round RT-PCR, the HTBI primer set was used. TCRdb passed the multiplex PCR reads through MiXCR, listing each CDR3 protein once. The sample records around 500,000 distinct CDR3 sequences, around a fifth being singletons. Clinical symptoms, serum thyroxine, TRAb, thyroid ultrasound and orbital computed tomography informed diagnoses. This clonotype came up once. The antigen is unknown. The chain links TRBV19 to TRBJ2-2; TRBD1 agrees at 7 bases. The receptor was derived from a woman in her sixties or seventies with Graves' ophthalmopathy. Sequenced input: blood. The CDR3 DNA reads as TGTGCCAGTATTGAGGACAGGTCGGTCACCGGGGAGCTGTTTTTT. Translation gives CASIEDRSVTGELFF.